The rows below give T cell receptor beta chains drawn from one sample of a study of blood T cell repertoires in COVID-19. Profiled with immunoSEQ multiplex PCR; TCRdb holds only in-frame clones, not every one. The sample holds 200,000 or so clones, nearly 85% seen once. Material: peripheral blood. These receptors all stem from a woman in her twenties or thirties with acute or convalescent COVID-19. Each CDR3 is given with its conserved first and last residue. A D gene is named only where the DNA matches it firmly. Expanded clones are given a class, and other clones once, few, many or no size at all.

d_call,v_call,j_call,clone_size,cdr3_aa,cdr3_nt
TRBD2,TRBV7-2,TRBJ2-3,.,CASSRPLAGDTDTQYF,TGTGCCAGCAGCCGTCCCCTAGCGGGAGACACAGATACGCAGTATTTT
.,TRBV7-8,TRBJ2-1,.,CASSPAYNEQFF,TGTGCCAGCAGCCCCGCCTACAATGAGCAGTTCTTC
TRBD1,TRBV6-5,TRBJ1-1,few,CASRPGQMNTEAFF,TGTGCCAGCAGACCGGGACAGATGAACACTGAAGCTTTCTTT
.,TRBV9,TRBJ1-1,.,CASSVDQGYTEAFF,TGTGCCAGCAGCGTAGATCAGGGTTACACTGAAGCTTTCTTT
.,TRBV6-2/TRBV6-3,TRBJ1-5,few,CASSGGSRQPQHF,TGTGCCAGCAGCGGGGGGAGTAGACAGCCCCAGCATTTT
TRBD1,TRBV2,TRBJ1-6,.,CASSEAQGASSPLHF,TGTGCCAGCAGTGAAGCCCAGGGGGCCTCTTCACCCCTCCACTTT
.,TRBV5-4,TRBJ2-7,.,CASSRTGRLDEQYF,TGTGCCAGCAGCAGAACAGGGCGTCTCGACGAGCAGTACTTC
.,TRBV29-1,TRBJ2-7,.,CSVVGPLSYEQYF,TGCAGCGTTGTGGGGCCCCTATCCTACGAGCAGTACTTC
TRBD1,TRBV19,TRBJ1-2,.,CASSMQGGFGYTF,TGTGCCAGTAGTATGCAAGGGGGCTTTGGCTACACCTTC
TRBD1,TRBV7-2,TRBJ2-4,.,CASTDKTGGENIQYF,TGTGCCAGCACCGATAAGACAGGGGGAGAAAACATTCAGTACTTC
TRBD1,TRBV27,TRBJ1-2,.,CASRTGGPNYGYTF,TGTGCCAGCAGAACAGGGGGCCCTAACTATGGCTACACCTTC
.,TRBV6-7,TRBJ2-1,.,CARETREQFF,TGTGCCAGAGAGACACGTGAGCAGTTCTTC
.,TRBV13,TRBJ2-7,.,CASSSGSGIREQYF,TGTGCCAGCAGCTCCGGGTCCGGAATAAGGGAGCAGTACTTC
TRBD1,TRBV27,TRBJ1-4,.,CASSFGTGDEKLFF,TGTGCCAGCAGTTTTGGGACAGGGGATGAAAAACTGTTTTTT
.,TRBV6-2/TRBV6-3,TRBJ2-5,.,CASSQFRDVATQYF,TGTGCCAGCAGCCAATTCAGGGATGTGGCGACCCAGTACTTC
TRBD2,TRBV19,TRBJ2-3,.,CASSMLAGRTDTQYF,TGTGCCAGTAGTATGCTAGCGGGTCGCACAGATACGCAGTATTTT
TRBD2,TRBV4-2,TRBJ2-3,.,CASSHPSGTSTDTQYF,TGTGCCAGCAGCCACCCTAGCGGGACTAGCACAGATACGCAGTATTTT
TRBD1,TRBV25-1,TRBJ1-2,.,CASHRRGLRGYTF,TGTGCCAGTCACCGGAGGGGGCTGCGTGGCTACACCTTC
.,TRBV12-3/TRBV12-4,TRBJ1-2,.,CASSFQGGYTF,TGTGCCAGCAGTTTCCAGGGCGGCTACACCTTC
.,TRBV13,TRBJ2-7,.,CASSLGSYEQYF,TGTGCCAGCAGCTTAGGTTCATACGAGCAGTACTTC
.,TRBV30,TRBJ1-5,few,CAWAPSWGRSTNQPQHF,TGTGCCTGGGCTCCCAGTTGGGGCAGATCTACGAATCAGCCCCAGCATTTT
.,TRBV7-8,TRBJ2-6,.,CASSNNIASGANVLTF,TGTGCCAGCAGCAACAATATTGCCTCTGGGGCCAACGTCCTGACTTTC
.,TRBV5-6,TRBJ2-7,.,CASSLPSGTYEQYF,TGTGCCAGCAGCTTACCTTCAGGGACCTACGAGCAGTACTTC
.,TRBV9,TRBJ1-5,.,CASGRANQPQHF,TGTGCCAGCGGGAGGGCCAATCAGCCCCAGCATTTT
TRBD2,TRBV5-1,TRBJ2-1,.,CASSWGLGGNEQFF,TGCGCCAGCAGCTGGGGACTAGGGGGAAATGAGCAGTTCTTC
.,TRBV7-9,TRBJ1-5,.,CASSPAGANQPQHF,TGTGCCAGCAGCCCCGCGGGGGCGAATCAGCCCCAGCATTTT
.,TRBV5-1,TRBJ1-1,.,CASRSQGLVAEAFF,TGCGCCAGCAGGTCGCAGGGTTTAGTCGCTGAAGCTTTCTTT
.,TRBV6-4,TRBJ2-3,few,CASSPVADGTDTQYF,TGTGCCAGCAGTCCCGTAGCAGATGGGACAGATACGCAGTATTTT
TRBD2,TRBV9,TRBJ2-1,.,CASSATGTSAGEQFF,TGTGCCAGCAGCGCCACCGGGACTAGCGCGGGTGAGCAGTTCTTC
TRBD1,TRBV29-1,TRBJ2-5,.,CSVASGQLYQETQYF,TGCAGCGTGGCATCGGGACAGCTCTACCAAGAGACCCAGTACTTC
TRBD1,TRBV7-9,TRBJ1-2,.,CASSLSSTGTANGYTF,TGTGCCAGCAGCTTGTCGAGTACAGGGACAGCAAATGGCTACACCTTC
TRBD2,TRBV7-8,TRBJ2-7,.,CASSLYGRNEQYF,TGTGCCAGCAGCTTATACGGGAGGAACGAGCAGTACTTC
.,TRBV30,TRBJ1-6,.,CAWSVGWRTKREASSPLHF,TGTGCCTGGAGTGTAGGGTGGCGAACCAAGAGGGAGGCGAGTTCACCCCTCCACTTT
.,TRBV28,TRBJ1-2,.,CASSLRTGYGYTF,TGTGCCAGCAGTTTGAGAACAGGCTATGGCTACACCTTC
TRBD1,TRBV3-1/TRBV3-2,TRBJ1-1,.,CASREGDRGYTEAFF,TGTGCCAGCAGAGAGGGGGACAGGGGTTACACTGAAGCTTTCTTT
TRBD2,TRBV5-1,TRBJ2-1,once,CASSFSGTSSYNEQFF,TGCGCCAGCAGCTTCTCCGGGACTAGCTCCTACAATGAGCAGTTCTTC
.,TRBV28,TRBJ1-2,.,CASRRQANYGYTF,TGTGCCAGCAGGCGACAGGCTAACTATGGCTACACCTTC
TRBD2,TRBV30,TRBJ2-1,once,CAWSVWRRGIHNEQFF,TGTGCCTGGAGTGTATGGAGGCGGGGGATCCACAATGAGCAGTTCTTC
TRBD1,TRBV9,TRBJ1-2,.,CASSASRQGPVAYTF,TGTGCCAGCAGCGCGTCCAGACAGGGGCCGGTAGCCTACACCTTC
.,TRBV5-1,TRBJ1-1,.,CASSPVQGWNTEAFF,TGCGCCAGCAGCCCTGTACAGGGCTGGAACACTGAAGCTTTCTTT
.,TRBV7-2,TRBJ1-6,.,CASSSRGTLNSPLHF,TGTGCCAGCAGCTCGCGGGGGACACTCAATTCACCCCTCCACTTT
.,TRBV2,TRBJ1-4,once,CASRAERRNEKLFF,TGTGCCAGCAGGGCGGAGAGGCGGAATGAAAAACTGTTTTTT
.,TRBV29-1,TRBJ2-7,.,CSVKGGSPYEQYF,TGCAGCGTTAAGGGGGGGTCTCCCTACGAGCAGTACTTC
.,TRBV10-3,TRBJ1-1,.,CAISEFTEAFF,TGTGCCATCAGTGAGTTCACAGAAGCTTTCTTT
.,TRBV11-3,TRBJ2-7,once,CASSLDSGYEQYF,TGTGCCAGCAGCTTAGATTCGGGCTACGAGCAGTACTTC
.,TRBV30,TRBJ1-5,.,CAWSASDSSNQPQHF,TGTGCCTGGAGTGCGTCCGACAGTAGCAATCAGCCCCAGCATTTT
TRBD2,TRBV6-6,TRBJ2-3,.,CASTGLAGGPVDTQYF,TGTGCCAGCACAGGACTAGCGGGGGGGCCCGTAGATACGCAGTATTTT
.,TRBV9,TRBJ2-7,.,CASSLGGGYEQYF,TGTGCCAGCTCACTGGGGGGTGGGTACGAGCAGTACTTC
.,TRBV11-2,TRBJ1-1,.,CASSLAGMNTEAFF,TGTGCCAGCAGCTTGGCAGGGATGAACACTGAAGCTTTCTTT
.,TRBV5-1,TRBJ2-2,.,CASSLQVAGTGELFF,TGCGCCAGCAGCTTACAGGTGGCGGGGACCGGGGAGCTGTTTTTT
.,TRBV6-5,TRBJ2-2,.,CASSYSDRYGGELFF,TGTGCCAGCAGTTACTCCGACAGATATGGCGGGGAGCTGTTTTTT
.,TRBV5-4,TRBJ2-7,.,CASRLDPRGAGHEQYF,TGTGCCAGCAGATTAGACCCTCGAGGGGCGGGACACGAGCAGTACTTC
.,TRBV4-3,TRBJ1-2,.,CASSQDAGNGYTF,TGCGCCAGCAGCCAAGATGCCGGGAACGGCTACACCTTC
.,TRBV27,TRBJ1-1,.,CASSLGGSPEAFF,TGTGCCAGCAGTTTAGGAGGGTCCCCTGAAGCTTTCTTT
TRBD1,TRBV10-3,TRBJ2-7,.,CAISESRPGQGYEQYF,TGTGCCATCAGTGAGTCTCGCCCGGGACAGGGTTACGAGCAGTACTTC
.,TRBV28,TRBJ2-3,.,CASSPAAVWTDTQYF,TGTGCCAGCAGTCCCGCGGCGGTATGGACAGATACGCAGTATTTT
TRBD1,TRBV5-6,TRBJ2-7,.,CASSRDRDYEQYF,TGTGCCAGCAGCCGGGACAGGGACTACGAGCAGTACTTC
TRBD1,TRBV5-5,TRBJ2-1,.,CASSLQRQGPEQFF,TGTGCCAGCAGCCTCCAGCGACAGGGCCCCGAGCAGTTCTTC
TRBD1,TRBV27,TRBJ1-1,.,CASSSDPTGRNTEAFF,TGTGCCAGCAGCTCCGACCCGACAGGGAGGAACACTGAAGCTTTCTTT